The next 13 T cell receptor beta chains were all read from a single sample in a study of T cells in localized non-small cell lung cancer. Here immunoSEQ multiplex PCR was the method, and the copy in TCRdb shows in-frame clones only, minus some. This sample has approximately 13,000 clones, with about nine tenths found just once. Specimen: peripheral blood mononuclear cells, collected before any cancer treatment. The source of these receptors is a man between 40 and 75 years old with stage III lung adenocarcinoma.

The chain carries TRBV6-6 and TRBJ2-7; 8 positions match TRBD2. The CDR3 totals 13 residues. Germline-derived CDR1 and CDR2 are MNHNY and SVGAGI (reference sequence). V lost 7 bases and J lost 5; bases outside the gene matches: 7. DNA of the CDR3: TGTGCCAGCACTTCGGCCGGGAGGGACGAGCAGTACTTC. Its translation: CASTSAGRDEQYF.

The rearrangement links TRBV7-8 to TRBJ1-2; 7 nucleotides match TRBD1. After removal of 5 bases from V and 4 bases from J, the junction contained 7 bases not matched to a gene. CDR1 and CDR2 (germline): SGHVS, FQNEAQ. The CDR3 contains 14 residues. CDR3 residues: CASSAMTGIYGYTF. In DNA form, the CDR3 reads TGTGCCAGCAGCGCTATGACAGGGATCTATGGCTACACCTTC. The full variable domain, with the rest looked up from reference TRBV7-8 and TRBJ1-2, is GAGVSQSPRYKVAKRGQDVALRCDPISGHVSLFWYQQALGQGPEFLTYFQNEAQLDKSGLPSDRFFAERPEGSVSTLKIQRTQQEDSAVYLCASSAMTGIYGYTFGSGTRLTVV.

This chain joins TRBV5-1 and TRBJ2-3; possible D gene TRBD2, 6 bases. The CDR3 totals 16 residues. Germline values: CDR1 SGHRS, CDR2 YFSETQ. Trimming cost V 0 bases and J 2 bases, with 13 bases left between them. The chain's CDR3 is CASSLVSGGNTDTQYF. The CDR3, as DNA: TGCGCCAGCAGCTTGGTTAGCGGTGGCAACACAGATACGCAGTATTTT.

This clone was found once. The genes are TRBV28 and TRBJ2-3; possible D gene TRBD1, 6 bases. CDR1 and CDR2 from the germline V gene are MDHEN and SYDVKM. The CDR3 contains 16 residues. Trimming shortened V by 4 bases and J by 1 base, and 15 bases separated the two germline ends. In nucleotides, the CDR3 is TGTGCCAGCAGTTCCCCAGTGGCAGGGGGCACAGATACGCAGTATTTT. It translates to CASSSPVAGGTDTQYF.

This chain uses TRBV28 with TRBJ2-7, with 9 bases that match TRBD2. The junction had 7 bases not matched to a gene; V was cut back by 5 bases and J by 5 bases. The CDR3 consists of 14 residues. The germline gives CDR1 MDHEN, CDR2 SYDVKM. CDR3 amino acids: CASSMGGRADEQYF. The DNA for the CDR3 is TGTGCCAGCAGTATGGGCGGGAGGGCCGACGAGCAGTACTTC. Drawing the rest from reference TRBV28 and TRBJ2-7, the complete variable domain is DVKVTQSSRYLVKRTGEKVFLECVQDMDHENMFWYRQDPGLGLRLIYFSYDVKMKEKGDIPEGYSVSREKKERFSLILESASTNQTSMYLCASSMGGRADEQYFGPGTRLTVT.

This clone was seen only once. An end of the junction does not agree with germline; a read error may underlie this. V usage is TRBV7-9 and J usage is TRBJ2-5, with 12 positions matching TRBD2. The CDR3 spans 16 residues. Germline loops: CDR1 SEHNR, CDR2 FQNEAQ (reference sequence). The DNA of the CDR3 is TGTGCCGGCAGCTTAGCGACTAGCGGGAGTAGAGAGACCCAGTACTTC. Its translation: CAGSLATSGSRETQYF.

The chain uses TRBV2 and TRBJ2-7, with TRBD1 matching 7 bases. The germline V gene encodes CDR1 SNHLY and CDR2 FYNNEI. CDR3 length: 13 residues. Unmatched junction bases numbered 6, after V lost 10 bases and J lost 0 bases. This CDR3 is CAIQTGSSYEQYF. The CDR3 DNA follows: TGTGCCATCCAGACAGGGAGCTCCTACGAGCAGTACTTC. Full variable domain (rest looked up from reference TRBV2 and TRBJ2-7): EPEVTQTPSHQVTQMGQEVILRCVPISNHLYFYWYRQILGQKVEFLVSFYNNEISEKSEIFDDQFSVERPDGSNFTLKIRSTKLEDSAMYFCAIQTGSSYEQYFGPGTRLTVT.

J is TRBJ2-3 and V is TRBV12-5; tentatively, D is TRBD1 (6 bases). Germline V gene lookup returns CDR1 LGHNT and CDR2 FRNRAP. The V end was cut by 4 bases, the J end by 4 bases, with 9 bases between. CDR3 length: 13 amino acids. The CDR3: CASGYGQSDTQYF. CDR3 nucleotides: TGTGCTAGTGGTTACGGACAGTCAGATACGCAGTATTTT. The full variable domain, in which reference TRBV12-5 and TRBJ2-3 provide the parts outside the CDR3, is DARVTQTPRHKVTEMGQEVTMRCQPILGHNTVFWYRQTMMQGLELLAYFRNRAPLDDSGMPKDRFSAEMPDATLATLKIQPSEPRDSAVYFCASGYGQSDTQYFGPGTRLTVL.

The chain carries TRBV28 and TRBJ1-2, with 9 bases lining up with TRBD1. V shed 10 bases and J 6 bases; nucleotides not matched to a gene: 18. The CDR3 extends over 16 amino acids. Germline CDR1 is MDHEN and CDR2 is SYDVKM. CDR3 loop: CATKRAIGTGGHGYTF. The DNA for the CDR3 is TGTGCCACAAAGAGGGCTATCGGCACAGGGGGCCATGGCTACACCTTC.

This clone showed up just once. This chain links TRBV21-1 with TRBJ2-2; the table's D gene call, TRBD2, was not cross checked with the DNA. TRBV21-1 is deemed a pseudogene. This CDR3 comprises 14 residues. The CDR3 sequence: CASSKGGGTGELFF. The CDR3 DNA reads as TGTGCCAGCAGCAAAGGGGGGGGCACCGGGGAGCTGTTTTTT.

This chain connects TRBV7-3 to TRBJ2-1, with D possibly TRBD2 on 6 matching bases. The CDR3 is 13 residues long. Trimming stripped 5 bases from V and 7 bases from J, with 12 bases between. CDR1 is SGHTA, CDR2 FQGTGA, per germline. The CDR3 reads CASSHSSANEQFF. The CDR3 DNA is TGTGCCAGCAGCCATTCTAGCGCGAATGAGCAGTTCTTC.

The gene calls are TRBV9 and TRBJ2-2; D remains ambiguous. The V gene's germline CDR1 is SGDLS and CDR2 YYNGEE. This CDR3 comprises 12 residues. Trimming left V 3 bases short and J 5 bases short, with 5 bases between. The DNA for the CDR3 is TGTGCCAGCAGCGCTTCAACCGGGGAGCTGTTTTTT. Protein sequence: CASSASTGELFF.

CDR3 sequence: CASSPFGGTDTQYF. The CDR3, as DNA: TGTGCCAGCTCACCATTTGGAGGCACAGATACGCAGTATTTT. The J gene is TRBJ2-3, the V gene TRBV18; no definite D call. With 2 bases removed from V and 1 base from J, the gap between germline ends came to 7 bases. The CDR3 length is 14 residues. Germline loops: CDR1 KGHSH, CDR2 LQKENI. Full variable domain (outside the CDR3, taken from reference TRBV18 and TRBJ2-3): NAGVMQNPRHLVRRRGQEARLRCSPMKGHSHVYWYRQLPEEGLKFMVYLQKENIIDESGMPKERFSAEFPKEGPSILRIQQVVRGDSAAYFCASSPFGGTDTQYFGPGTRLTVL.